This TCR beta chain was identified in a study of shared clonotypes between healthy human individuals. TCRdb's copy holds only in-frame clones and misses some; the assay was immunoSEQ multiplex PCR. The profile shows some 500,000 clones, more than 95% of them singletons. Germline assignment: CDR1 MNHEY and CDR2 SMNVEV (reference sequence). This CDR3 has 13 residues. V lost 4 bases and J lost 4, with 8 bases in between. From CD4+ cells came CD45RA+ naive and CD45RA-negative memory subsets. The sample taken for sequencing was naive CD4+ T cells sorted from blood. Documented subset: CD45RA+ positively selected. The receptor's source is a woman aged 25 to 39 in good health. The chain carries TRBV27 and TRBJ1-3; no clear D gene. DNA of the CDR3: TGTGCCAGCAGTTCTTATCAGGGAAACACCATATATTTT. Protein sequence: CASSSYQGNTIYF.